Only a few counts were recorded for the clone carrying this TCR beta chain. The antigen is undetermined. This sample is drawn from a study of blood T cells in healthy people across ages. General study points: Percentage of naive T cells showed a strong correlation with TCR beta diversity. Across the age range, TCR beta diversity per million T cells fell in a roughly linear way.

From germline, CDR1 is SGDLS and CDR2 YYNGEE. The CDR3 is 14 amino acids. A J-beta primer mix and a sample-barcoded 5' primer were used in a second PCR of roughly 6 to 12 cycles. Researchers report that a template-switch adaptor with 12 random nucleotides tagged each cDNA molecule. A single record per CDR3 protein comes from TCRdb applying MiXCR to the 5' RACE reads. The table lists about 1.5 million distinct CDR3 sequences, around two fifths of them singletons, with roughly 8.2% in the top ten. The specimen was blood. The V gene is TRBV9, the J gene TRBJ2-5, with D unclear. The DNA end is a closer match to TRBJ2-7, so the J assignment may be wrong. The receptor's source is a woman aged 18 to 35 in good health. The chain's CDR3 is CASSVAASPHEQYF. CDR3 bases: TGTGCCAGCAGCGTAGCTGCTAGTCCCCACGAGCAGTACTTC.